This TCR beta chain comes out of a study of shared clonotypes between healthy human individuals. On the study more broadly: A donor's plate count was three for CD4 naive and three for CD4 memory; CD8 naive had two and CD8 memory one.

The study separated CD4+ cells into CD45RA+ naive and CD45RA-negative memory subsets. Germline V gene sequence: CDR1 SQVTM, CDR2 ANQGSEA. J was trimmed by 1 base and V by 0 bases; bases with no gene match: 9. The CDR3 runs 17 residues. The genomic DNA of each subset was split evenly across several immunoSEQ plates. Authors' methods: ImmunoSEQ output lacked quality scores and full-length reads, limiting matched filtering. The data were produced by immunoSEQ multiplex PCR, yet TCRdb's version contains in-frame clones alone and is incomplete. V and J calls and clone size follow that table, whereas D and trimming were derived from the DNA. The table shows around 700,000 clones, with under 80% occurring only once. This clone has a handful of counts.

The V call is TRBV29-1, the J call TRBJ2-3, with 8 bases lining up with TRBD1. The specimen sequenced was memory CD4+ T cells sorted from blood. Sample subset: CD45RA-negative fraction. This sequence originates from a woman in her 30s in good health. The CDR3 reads CSVEEDRQGLRTDTQYF. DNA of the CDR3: TGCAGCGTTGAAGAAGATCGACAGGGGTTACGCACAGATACGCAGTATTTT.